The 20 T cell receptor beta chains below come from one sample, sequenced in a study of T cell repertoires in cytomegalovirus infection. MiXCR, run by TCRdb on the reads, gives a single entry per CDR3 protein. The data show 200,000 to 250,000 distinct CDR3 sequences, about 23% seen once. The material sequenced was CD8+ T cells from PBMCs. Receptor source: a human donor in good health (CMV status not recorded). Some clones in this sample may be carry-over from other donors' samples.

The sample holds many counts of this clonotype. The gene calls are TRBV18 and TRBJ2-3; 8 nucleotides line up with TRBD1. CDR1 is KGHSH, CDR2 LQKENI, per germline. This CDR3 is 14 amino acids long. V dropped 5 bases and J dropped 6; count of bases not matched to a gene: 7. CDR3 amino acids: CASSSFGDRDTQYF. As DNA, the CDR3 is TGTGCCAGCTCATCCTTCGGGGACAGGGATACGCAGTATTTT.

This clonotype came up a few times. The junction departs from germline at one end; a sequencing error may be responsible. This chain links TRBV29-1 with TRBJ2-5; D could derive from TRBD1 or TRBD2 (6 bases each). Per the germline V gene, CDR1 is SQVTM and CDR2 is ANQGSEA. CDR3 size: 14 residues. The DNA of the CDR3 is TGCAGCGTTGAATCGGGGGCGGACCATGAGACCCAGTACTTC. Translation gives CSVESGADHETQYF.

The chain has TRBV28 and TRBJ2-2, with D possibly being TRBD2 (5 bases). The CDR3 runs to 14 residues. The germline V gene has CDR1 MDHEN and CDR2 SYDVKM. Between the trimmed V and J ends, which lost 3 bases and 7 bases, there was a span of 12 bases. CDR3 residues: CASSLGRGGGELFF. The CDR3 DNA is TGTGCCAGCAGTTTGGGAAGAGGAGGCGGGGAGCTGTTTTTT. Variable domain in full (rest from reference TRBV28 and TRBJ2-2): DVKVTQSSRYLVKRTGEKVFLECVQDMDHENMFWYRQDPGLGLRLIYFSYDVKMKEKGDIPEGYSVSREKKERFSLILESASTNQTSMYLCASSLGRGGGELFFGEGSRLTVL.

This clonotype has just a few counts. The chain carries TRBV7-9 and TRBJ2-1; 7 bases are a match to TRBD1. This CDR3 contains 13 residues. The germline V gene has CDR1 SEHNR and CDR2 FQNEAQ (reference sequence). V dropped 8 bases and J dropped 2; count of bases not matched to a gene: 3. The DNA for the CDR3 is TGTGCCAGCTACAGGGGTGCCTACAATGAGCAGTTCTTC. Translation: CASYRGAYNEQFF.

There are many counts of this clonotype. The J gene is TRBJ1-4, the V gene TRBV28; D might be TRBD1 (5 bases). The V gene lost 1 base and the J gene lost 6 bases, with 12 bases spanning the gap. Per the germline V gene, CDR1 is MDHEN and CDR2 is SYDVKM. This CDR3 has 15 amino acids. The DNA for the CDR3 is TGTGCCAGCAGTTTATTTCTGGGAGGGGATGAAAAACTGTTTTTT. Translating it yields CASSLFLGGDEKLFF.

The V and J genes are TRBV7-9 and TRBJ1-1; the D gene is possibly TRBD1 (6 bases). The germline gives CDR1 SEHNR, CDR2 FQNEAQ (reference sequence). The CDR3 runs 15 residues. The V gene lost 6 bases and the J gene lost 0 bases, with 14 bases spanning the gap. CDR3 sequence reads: CASREGGRLNTEAFF. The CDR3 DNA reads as TGTGCCAGCAGGGAGGGGGGCAGGCTGAACACTGAAGCTTTCTTT. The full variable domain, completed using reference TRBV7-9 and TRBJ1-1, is DTGVSQNPRHKITKRGQNVTFRCDPISEHNRLYWYRQTLGQGPEFLTYFQNEAQLEKSRLLSDRFSAERPKGSFSTLEIQRTEQGDSAMYLCASREGGRLNTEAFFGQGTRLTVV.

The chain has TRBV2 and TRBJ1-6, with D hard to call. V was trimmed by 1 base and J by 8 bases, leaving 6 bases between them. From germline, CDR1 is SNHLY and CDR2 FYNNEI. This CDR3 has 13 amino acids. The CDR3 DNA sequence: TGTGCCAGCAGTGAAGGTACAGATTCACCCCTCCACTTT. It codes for CASSEGTDSPLHF.

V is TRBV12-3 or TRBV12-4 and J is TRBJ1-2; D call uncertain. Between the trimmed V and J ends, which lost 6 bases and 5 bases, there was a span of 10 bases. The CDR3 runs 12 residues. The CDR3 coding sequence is TGTGCCAGCAGCCGGAACAGTTATGGCTACACCTTC. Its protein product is CASSRNSYGYTF.

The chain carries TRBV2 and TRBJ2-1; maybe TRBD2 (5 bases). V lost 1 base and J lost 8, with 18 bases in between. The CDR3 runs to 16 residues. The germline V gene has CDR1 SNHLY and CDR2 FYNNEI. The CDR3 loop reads CASSEVLDWESDEQFF. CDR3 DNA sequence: TGTGCCAGCAGTGAAGTCCTGGACTGGGAATCCGATGAGCAGTTCTTC. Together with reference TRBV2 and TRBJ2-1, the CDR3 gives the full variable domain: EPEVTQTPSHQVTQMGQEVILRCVPISNHLYFYWYRQILGQKVEFLVSFYNNEISEKSEIFDDQFSVERPDGSNFTLKIRSTKLEDSAMYFCASSEVLDWESDEQFFGPGTRLTVL.

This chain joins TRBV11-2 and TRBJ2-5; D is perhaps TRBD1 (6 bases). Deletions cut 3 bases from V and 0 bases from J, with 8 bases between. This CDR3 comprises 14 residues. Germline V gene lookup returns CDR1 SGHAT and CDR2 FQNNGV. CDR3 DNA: TGTGCCAGCAGCTTCACAGGGTACCAAGAGACCCAGTACTTC. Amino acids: CASSFTGYQETQYF. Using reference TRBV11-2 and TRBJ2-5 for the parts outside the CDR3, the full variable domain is EAGVAQSPRYKIIEKRQSVAFWCNPISGHATLYWYQQILGQGPKLLIQFQNNGVVDDSQLPKDRFSAERLKGVDSTLKIQPAKLEDSAVYLCASSFTGYQETQYFGPGTRLLVL.

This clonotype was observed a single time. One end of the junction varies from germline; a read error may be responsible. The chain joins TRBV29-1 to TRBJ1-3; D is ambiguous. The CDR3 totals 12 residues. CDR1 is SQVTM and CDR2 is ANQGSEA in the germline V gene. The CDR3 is CSVEAPRNTIYF. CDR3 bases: TGCAGCGTCGAAGCCCCGAGAAACACCATATATTTT. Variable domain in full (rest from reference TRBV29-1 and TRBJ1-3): SAVISQKPSRDICQRGTSLTIQCQVDSQVTMMFWYRQQPGQSLTLIATANQGSEATYESGFVIDKFPISRPNLTFSTLTVSNMSPEDSSIYLCSVEAPRNTIYFGEGSWLTVV.

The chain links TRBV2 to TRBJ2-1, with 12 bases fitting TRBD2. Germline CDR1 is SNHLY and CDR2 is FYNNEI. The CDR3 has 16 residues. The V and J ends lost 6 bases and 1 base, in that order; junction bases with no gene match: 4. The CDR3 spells CASRWTSGESYNEQFF. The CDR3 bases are TGTGCCAGCAGGTGGACTAGCGGGGAATCCTACAATGAGCAGTTCTTC.

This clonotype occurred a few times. The CDR3 DNA reads as TGTGCCAGCTTCGGAAATTACTATGGCTACACCTTC. Translating gives CASFGNYYGYTF. The V call is TRBV12-3 or TRBV12-4, the J call TRBJ1-2; D unclear. Trimming took 8 bases from V and 3 from J, leaving 10 bases between them. The length of the CDR3 is 12 residues.

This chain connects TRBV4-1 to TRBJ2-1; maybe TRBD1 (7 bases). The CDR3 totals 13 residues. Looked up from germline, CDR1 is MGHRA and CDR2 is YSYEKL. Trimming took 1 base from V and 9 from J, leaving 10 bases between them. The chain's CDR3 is CASSQAGGIEQFF. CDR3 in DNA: TGCGCCAGCAGCCAAGCAGGGGGGATTGAGCAGTTCTTC.

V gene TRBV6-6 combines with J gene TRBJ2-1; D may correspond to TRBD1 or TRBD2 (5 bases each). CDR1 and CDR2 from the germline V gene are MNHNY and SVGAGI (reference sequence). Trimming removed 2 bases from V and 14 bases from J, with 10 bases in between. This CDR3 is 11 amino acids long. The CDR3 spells CASSYALGEFF. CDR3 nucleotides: TGTGCCAGCAGTTACGCCTTGGGGGAGTTCTTC.

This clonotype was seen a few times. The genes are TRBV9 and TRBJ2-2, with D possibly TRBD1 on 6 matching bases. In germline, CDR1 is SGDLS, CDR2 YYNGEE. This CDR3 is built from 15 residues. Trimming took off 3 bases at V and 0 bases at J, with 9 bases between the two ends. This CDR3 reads CASSGDRPNTGELFF. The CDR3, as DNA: TGTGCCAGCAGCGGTGACAGGCCGAACACCGGGGAGCTGTTTTTT.

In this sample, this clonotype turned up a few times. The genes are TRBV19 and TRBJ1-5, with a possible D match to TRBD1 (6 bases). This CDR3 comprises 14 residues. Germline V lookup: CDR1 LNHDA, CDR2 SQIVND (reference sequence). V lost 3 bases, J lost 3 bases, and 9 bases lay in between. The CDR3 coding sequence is TGTGCCAGTAGTATCAGGGGCCCCAATCAGCCCCAGCATTTT. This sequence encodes CASSIRGPNQPQHF.

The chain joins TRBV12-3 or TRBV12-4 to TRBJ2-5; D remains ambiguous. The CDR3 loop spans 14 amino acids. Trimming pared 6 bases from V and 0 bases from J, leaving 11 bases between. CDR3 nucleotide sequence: TGTGCCAGCAGGCGACTGGGGTACCAAGAGACCCAGTACTTC. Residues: CASRRLGYQETQYF.

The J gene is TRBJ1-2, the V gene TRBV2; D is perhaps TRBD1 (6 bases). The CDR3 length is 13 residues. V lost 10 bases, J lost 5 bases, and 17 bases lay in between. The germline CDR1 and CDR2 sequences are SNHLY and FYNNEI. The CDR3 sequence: CATGGGTSYGYTF. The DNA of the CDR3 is TGTGCCACCGGAGGGGGTACAAGTTATGGCTACACCTTC.

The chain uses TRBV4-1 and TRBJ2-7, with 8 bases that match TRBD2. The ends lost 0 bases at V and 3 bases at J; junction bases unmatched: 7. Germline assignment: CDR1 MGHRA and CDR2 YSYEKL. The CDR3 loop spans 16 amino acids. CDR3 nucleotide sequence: TGCGCCAGCAGCCAAGATGGGACTAGGATAAGCTACGAGCAGTACTTC. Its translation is CASSQDGTRISYEQYF.